This TCR beta chain was sequenced during a study of cytomegalovirus exposure and HLA in healthy donors. Whole-study findings and limits: Certain sequence variants were highly shared and formed a cluster, and this cluster was likely a sequencing artifact. The CMV antigen specificity of a few CMV-associated chains was confirmed through in vitro analysis. There were under 200 TCR beta chains listed as cytomegalovirus-associated. Many donors carried some public TCRs, although rarity characterized most TCR sequences.

The CDR3 spans 13 residues. The V gene lost 0 bases and the J gene lost 7 bases, with 10 bases spanning the gap. Germline V gives CDR1 SGDLS, CDR2 YYNGEE. With respect to this clone: The antigen remains unidentified.

A multiplex PCR was run with 60 Vbeta primers and 13 Jbeta primers. Only in-frame clones appear in the TCRdb table, and some are missing; sequencing was by immunoSEQ multiplex PCR. The table records roughly 220,000 clones, approximately 70% of them present only once. V usage is TRBV9 and J usage is TRBJ1-2; D gene uncertain. This receptor was taken from a man in his forties or fifties in good health and CMV-seropositive. Sequencing input: PBMCs. CDR3 in DNA: TGTGCCAGCAGCGTAGGGGCGATGAGTGGCTACACCTTC. Translating gives CASSVGAMSGYTF.